This passage covers 13 T cell receptor beta chains from one sample sequenced in a study of CD8+CD57+ T cells in acquired aplastic anemia. Genomic DNA was employed as the template in profiling TCR beta VDJ and CDR3. TCRdb fed the reads into MiXCR, producing one record per CDR3 protein. The repertoire consists of approximately 130,000 distinct CDR3 sequences, with around two fifths occurring once and the leading ten covering less than 8.5%. The sequencing input was sorted CD4+, CD8+, or CD8+CD57+ T cells (not recorded which) from PBMCs. Receptors were obtained from a human donor in good health, serving as a control.

About this clonotype itself: A read error may be the cause here, since a much bigger clone is one base away. This rearrangement joins TRBV20-1 to TRBJ2-7, with 12 bases fitting TRBD2. V was clipped by 0 bases and J by 7 bases; unmatched bases: 7. The V gene's germline CDR1 is DFQATT and CDR2 SNEGSKA (reference sequence). CDR3 length: 15 amino acids. The chain's CDR3 is CSARELAGGRWEQYF. For the CDR3, the DNA is TGCAGTGCTAGAGAGCTAGCGGGGGGGCGGTGGGAGCAGTACTTC.

This clonotype was observed at least ten times. The V and J genes are TRBV19 and TRBJ2-4; TRBD1 or TRBD2 may be the D gene (6 bases each). Trimming cost V 0 bases and J 2 bases, with 20 bases left between them. CDR1 and CDR2 from the germline V gene are LNHDA and SQIVND (reference sequence). The CDR3 is 19 amino acids. The CDR3 bases are TGTGCCAGTAGTATAGAGGGGGGAACAGGGAGTCGTTCCAAAAACATTCAGTACTTC. This translates into CASSIEGGTGSRSKNIQYF.

In its sample, this clonotype was seen many times. The chain combines TRBV5-8 with TRBJ1-5; weak D call: TRBD1 (6 bases). This CDR3 comprises 15 residues. The V and J ends lost 4 bases and 5 bases respectively, with 16 bases between them. Germline CDR1 is SGHTS and CDR2 is YDEGEE. The CDR3 DNA reads TGTGCCAGCAGCCCGGGGGTCGCAGGGGATCAGCCCCAGCATTTT. Amino acids: CASSPGVAGDQPQHF.

This clonotype was detected ten times or more. The chain is built from TRBV12-5 and TRBJ2-3; 13 bases fit TRBD2. The CDR3 loop spans 16 amino acids. With 5 bases clipped from V and 4 bases from J, the junction kept 6 bases outside the gene matches. The germline gives CDR1 LGHNT, CDR2 FRNRAP. CDR3 residues: CASGIGTSGNPDTQYF. CDR3 nucleotide sequence: TGTGCTAGTGGTATCGGGACTAGCGGGAATCCAGATACGCAGTATTTT.

Many counts were recorded for this clonotype. This chain connects TRBV20-1 to TRBJ1-5; no firm D call. V was trimmed by 0 bases and J by 2 bases, leaving 14 bases between them. The length of the CDR3 is 16 residues. Germline V gene sequence: CDR1 DFQATT, CDR2 SNEGSKA (reference sequence). CDR3 loop: CSARDPLSAGNQPQHF. CDR3 nucleotides: TGCAGTGCTAGAGATCCGTTGTCGGCCGGCAATCAGCCCCAGCATTTT.

This clonotype was seen repeatedly, ten times or more. The chain carries TRBV11-2 and TRBJ2-3; 7 bases align to TRBD1. V lost 5 bases and J lost 0; bases outside the gene matches: 5. Germline CDR1 and CDR2: SGHAT and FQNNGV. This CDR3 is 15 amino acids long. The CDR3 protein is CASSPQQGSTDTQYF. The CDR3 DNA is TGTGCCAGCAGCCCCCAACAGGGGAGCACAGATACGCAGTATTTT.

This clonotype was observed at least ten times. This may come from a read error, since a much larger clone is one base off. This is likely a read error, given that the CDR3 carries no conserved phenylalanine or tryptophan at its end. This chain joins TRBV25-1 and TRBJ1-2, with TRBD1 identical over 7 bases. CDR1 is MGHDK, CDR2 SYGVNS, per germline. The junction had 5 bases not matched to a gene; V was cut back by 5 bases and J by 8 bases. The CDR3 is 12 amino acids. The CDR3 region is CASSTGALGYTL. For the CDR3, the DNA is TGTGCCAGCAGTACAGGGGCCCTCGGCTACACCCTC.

As concerns this clonotype: Being one base from a much bigger clone, this may be a read error. This chain's CDR3 is CSARDERMIAGNTEAFF. CDR3 bases: TGCAGTGCTAGAGATGAAAGGATGATTGCCGGGAACACTGAAGCTTTCTTT. This sequence joins TRBV20-1 and TRBJ1-1; D uncertain. This CDR3 spans 17 amino acids. The germline V gene encodes CDR1 DFQATT and CDR2 SNEGSKA (reference sequence). With 0 bases removed from V and 1 base from J, the gap between germline ends came to 18 bases.

This clonotype has at least ten counts. The chain uses TRBV20-1 and TRBJ2-5; 12 bases align to TRBD2. V was clipped by 6 bases and J by 0 bases; unmatched bases: 2. Germline V gene lookup returns CDR1 DFQATT and CDR2 SNEGSKA (reference sequence). CDR3 length: 14 residues. In nucleotides, the CDR3 is TGCAGTGCGGGGACTAGCGGGTACCAAGAGACCCAGTACTTC. It translates to CSAGTSGYQETQYF.

This clonotype was seen repeatedly, ten times or more. The chain is built from TRBV2 and TRBJ1-2, with 7 bases lining up with TRBD1. V gave up 6 bases and J gave up 6 bases; unmatched junction bases: 4. CDR1 is SNHLY, CDR2 FYNNEI, per germline. This CDR3 has 12 residues. CDR3 bases: TGTGCCAGCAGCTTAACAGGGGATGGCTACACCTTC. Its translation: CASSLTGDGYTF.

The DNA of the CDR3 is TGTGCCAGTAGTCCCCGAGACAGCTCTGGAAACACCATATATTTT. Its translation: CASSPRDSSGNTIYF. The rearrangement joins TRBV19 to TRBJ1-3; D is perhaps TRBD1 (5 bases). CDR1 is LNHDA and CDR2 is SQIVND in the germline V gene (reference sequence). This CDR3 spans 15 amino acids. With 5 bases removed from V and 0 bases from J, the gap between germline ends came to 11 bases. Combining the CDR3 with reference TRBV19 and TRBJ1-3 gives the whole variable domain DGGITQSPKYLFRKEGQNVTLSCEQNLNHDAMYWYRQDPGQGLRLIYYSQIVNDFQKGDIAEGYSVSREKKESFPLTVTSAQKNPTAFYLCASSPRDSSGNTIYFGEGSWLTVV.

The chain carries TRBV20-1 and TRBJ1-6, with no clear D. V was cut by 1 base and J by 8 bases, with 6 bases left in between. The CDR3 sequence is 12 residues long. Germline V lookup: CDR1 DFQATT, CDR2 SNEGSKA (reference sequence). The CDR3 sequence is CSARAVDSPLHF. The DNA of the CDR3 is TGCAGTGCTAGAGCGGTGGATTCACCCCTCCACTTT.

This clonotype appeared a single time. V and J are TRBV19 and TRBJ1-5; D not resolved. V dropped 6 bases and J dropped 14 bases, with 11 bases sitting between them. There are 10 residues in the CDR3. CDR1 LNHDA and CDR2 SQIVND come from the germline V gene (reference sequence). In nucleotides, the CDR3 is TGTGCCAGTAGCTCAGCCTACGAGCATTTT. This gives the protein CASSSAYEHF.